The entry below describes one TCR beta chain. The PCR had 60 Vbeta and 13 Jbeta primers. Data came from immunoSEQ multiplex PCR; TCRdb stores just in-frame clones and leaves some out. The sample holds about 39,000 clones. The data stem from a study of cytomegalovirus exposure and HLA in healthy donors. This receptor was obtained from a woman in her thirties in good health and CMV-seropositive. Sequencing was performed on PBMCs.

The CDR3 bases are TGTGCCTGGAGTAGGGCAGGGGCGAACACTGAAGCTTTCTTT. Its translation: CAWSRAGANTEAFF. V gene TRBV30 combines with J gene TRBJ1-1; possibly TRBD1 for D (6 bases). V dropped 2 bases and J dropped 1 base, with 11 bases sitting between them. The CDR3 covers 14 residues. Per the germline V gene, CDR1 is GTSNPN and CDR2 is SVGIG (reference sequence).